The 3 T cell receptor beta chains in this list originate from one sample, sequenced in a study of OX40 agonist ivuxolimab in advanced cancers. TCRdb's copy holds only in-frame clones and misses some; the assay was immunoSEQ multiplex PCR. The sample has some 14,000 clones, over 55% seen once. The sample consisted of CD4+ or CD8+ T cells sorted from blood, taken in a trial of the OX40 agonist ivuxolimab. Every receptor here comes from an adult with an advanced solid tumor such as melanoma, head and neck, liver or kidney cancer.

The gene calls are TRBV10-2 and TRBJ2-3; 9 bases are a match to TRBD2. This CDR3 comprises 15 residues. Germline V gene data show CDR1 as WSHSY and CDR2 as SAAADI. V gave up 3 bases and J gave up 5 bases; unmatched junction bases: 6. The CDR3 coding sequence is TGCGCCAGCAGTGACGTAGCGGGGGTACTAGATACGCAGTATTTT. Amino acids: CASSDVAGVLDTQYF.

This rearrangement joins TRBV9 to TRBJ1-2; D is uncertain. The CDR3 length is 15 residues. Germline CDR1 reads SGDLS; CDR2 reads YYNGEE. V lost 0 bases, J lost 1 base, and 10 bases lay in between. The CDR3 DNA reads TGTGCCAGCAGCGTAGAGTCGTTGGTTAACTATGGCTACACCTTC. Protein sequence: CASSVESLVNYGYTF.

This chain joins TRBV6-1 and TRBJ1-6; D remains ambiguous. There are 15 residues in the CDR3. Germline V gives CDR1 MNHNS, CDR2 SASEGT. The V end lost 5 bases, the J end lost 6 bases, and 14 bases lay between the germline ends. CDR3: CASSSLTAINSPLHF. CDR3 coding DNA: TGTGCCAGCAGTTCATTAACCGCGATTAATTCACCCCTCCACTTT.